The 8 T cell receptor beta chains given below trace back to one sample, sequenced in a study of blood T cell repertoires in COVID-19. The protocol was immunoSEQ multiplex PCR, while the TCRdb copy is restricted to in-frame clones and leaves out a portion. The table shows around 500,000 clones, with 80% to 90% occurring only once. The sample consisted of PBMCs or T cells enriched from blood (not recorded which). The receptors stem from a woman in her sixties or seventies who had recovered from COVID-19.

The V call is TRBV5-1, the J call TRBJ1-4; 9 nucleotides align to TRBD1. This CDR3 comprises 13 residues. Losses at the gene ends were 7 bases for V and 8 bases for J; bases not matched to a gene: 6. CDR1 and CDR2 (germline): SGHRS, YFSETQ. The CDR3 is CASARQGGEKLFF. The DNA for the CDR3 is TGCGCCAGCGCCAGACAGGGGGGGGAAAAACTGTTTTTT. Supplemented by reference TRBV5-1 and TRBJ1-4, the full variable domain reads KAGVTQTPRYLIKTRGQQVTLSCSPISGHRSVSWYQQTPGQGLQFLFEYFSETQRNKGNFPGRFSGRQFSNSRSEMNVSTLELGDSALYLCASARQGGEKLFFGSGTQLSVL.

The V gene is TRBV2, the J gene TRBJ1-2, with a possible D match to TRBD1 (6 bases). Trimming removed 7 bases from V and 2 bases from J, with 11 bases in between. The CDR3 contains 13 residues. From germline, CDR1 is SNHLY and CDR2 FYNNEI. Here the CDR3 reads CASIPDRNYGYTF. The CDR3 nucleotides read TGTGCCAGCATTCCCGACAGGAACTATGGCTACACCTTC.

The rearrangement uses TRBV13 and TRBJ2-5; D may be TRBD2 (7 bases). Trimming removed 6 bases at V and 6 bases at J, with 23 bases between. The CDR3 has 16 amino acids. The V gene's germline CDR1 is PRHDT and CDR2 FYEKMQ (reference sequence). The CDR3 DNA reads TGTGCCAGCAGTCTGAAGGGGGGGCACCCCCGACAGACCCAGTACTTC. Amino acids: CASSLKGGHPRQTQYF.

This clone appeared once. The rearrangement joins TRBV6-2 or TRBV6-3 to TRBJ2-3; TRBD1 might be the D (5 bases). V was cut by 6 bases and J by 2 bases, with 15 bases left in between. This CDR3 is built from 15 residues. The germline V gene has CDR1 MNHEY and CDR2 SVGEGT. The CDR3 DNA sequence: TGTGCCAGCAGCGGCAGGGCCTATTCCACAGATACGCAGTATTTT. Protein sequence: CASSGRAYSTDTQYF.

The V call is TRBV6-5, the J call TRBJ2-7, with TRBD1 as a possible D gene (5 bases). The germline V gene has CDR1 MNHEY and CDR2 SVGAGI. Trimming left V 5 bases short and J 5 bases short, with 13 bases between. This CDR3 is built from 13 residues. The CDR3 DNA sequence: TGTGCCAGCAGTCAAAGGGGCAGGGACGAGCAGTACTTC. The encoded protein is CASSQRGRDEQYF.

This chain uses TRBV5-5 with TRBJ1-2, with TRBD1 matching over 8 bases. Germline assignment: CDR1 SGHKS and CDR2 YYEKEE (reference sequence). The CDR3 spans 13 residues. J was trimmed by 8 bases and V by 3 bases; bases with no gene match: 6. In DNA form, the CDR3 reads TGTGCCAGCAGCTACCGGACAGGGTGGGGCTACACCTTC. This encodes CASSYRTGWGYTF.

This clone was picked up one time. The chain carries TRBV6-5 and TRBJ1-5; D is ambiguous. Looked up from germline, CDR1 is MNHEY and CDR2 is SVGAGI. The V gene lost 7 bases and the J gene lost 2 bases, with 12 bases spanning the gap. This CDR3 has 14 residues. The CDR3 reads CASTPSGGNQPQHF. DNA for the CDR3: TGTGCCAGCACTCCCAGTGGAGGCAATCAGCCCCAGCATTTT.

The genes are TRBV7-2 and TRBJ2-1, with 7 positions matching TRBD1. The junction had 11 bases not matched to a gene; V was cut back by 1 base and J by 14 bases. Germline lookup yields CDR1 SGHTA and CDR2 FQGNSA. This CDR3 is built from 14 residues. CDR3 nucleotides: TGTGCCAGCAGCTTAGGGACAGGCGCTTTAAGGGAGTTCTTC. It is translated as CASSLGTGALREFF.